This T cell receptor (beta chain) was identified during a study of identifying expanded T cells in peripheral blood. Study-wide results and caveats: Technical replicates showed around 1.2 changed clones; approximately 2 weeks approximately 15; four weeks 19. Two-week clone count variance significantly increased as total template count grew.

Germline CDR1 WSHSY, CDR2 SAAADI. The CDR3 consists of 15 residues. Trimming removed 3 bases from V and 3 bases from J, with 12 bases in between. Profiling relied on immunoSEQ multiplex PCR, and the TCRdb table lists in-frame clones only, not all of them. The sample lists roughly 100,000 clones; almost 90% were seen once. Concerning this clone: Antigen: not known.

The receptor comes from a person aged 18 to 70 in good health. Source material: blood. V usage is TRBV10-2 and J usage is TRBJ2-1; no clear D gene. The CDR3 sequence: CASSDIDTRYNEQFF. The CDR3 DNA reads TGCGCCAGCAGTGATATCGACACTCGCTACAATGAGCAGTTCTTC.